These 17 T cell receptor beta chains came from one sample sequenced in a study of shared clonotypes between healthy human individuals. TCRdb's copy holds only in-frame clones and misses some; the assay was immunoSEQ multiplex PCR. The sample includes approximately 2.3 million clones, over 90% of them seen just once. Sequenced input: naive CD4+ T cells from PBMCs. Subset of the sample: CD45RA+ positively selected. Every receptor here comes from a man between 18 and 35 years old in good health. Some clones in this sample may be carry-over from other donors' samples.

CDR3 sequence: CASSFSTGYVATEAFF. In nucleotides, the CDR3 is TGCGCCAGCAGCTTTTCTACAGGGTATGTAGCAACTGAAGCTTTCTTT. This chain connects TRBV5-1 to TRBJ1-1; TRBD1 might be the D (6 bases). V gave up 2 bases and J gave up 5 bases, with 19 bases separating them. CDR3 length equals 16 residues. Germline V CDR1 and CDR2: SGHRS, YFSETQ.

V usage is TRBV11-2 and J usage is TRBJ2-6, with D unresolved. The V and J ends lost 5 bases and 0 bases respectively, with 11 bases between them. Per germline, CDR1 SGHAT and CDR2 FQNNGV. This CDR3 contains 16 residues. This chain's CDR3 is CASSPWADSGANVLTF. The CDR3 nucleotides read TGTGCCAGCAGCCCTTGGGCGGACTCTGGGGCCAACGTCCTGACTTTC.

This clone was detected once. Here the CDR3 reads CASSYRDRDRGMDEQYF. The CDR3 DNA reads as TGTGCCAGCAGCTATCGGGACCGGGACAGGGGAATGGACGAGCAGTACTTC. The chain employs TRBV7-9 and TRBJ2-7, with TRBD1 matching 10 bases. The CDR3 length is 17 residues. V lost 4 bases and J lost 5; bases outside the gene matches: 14. Germline lookup yields CDR1 SEHNR and CDR2 FQNEAQ (reference sequence). The variable domain in full, completed from reference TRBV7-9 and TRBJ2-7, reads DTGVSQNPRHKITKRGQNVTFRCDPISEHNRLYWYRQTLGQGPEFLTYFQNEAQLEKSRLLSDRFSAERPKGSFSTLEIQRTEQGDSAMYLCASSYRDRDRGMDEQYFGPGTRLTVT.

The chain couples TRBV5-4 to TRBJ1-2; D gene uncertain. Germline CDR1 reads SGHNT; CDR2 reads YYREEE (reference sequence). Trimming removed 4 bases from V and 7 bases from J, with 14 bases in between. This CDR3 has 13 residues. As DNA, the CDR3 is TGTGCCAGCAGCCACGTCAGCGCCCCTGGCTACACCTTC. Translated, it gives CASSHVSAPGYTF.

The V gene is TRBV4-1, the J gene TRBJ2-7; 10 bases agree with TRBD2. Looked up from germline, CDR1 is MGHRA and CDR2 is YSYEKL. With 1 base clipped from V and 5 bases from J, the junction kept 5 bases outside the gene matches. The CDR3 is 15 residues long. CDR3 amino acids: CASSQVGSGRNEQYF. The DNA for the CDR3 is TGCGCCAGCAGCCAAGTTGGTAGCGGGAGGAACGAGCAGTACTTC.

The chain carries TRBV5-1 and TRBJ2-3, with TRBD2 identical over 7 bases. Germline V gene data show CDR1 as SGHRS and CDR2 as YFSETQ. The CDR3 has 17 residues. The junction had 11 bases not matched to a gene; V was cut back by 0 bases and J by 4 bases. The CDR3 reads CASSLVGSREVADTQYF. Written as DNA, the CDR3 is TGCGCCAGCAGCTTGGTTGGCAGTCGGGAGGTCGCAGATACGCAGTATTTT.

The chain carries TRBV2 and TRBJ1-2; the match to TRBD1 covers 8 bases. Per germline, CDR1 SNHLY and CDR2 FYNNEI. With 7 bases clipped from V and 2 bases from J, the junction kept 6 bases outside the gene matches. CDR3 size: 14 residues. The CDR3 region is CASTGPGGNYGYTF. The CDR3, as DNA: TGTGCCAGCACAGGGCCAGGGGGCAACTATGGCTACACCTTC. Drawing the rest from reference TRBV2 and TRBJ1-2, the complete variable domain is EPEVTQTPSHQVTQMGQEVILRCVPISNHLYFYWYRQILGQKVEFLVSFYNNEISEKSEIFDDQFSVERPDGSNFTLKIRSTKLEDSAMYFCASTGPGGNYGYTFGSGTRLTVV.

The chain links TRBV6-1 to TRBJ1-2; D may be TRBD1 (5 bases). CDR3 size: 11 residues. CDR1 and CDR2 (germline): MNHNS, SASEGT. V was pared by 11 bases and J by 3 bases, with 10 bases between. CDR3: CADGGDYGYTF. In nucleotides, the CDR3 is TGTGCCGACGGGGGGGACTATGGCTACACCTTC.

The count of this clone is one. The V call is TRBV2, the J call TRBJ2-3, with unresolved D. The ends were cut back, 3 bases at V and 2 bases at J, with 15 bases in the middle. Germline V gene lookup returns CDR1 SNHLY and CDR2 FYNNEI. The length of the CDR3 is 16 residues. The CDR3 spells CASSDPRLPDTDTQYF. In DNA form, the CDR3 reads TGTGCCAGCAGTGACCCCCGGCTTCCGGACACAGATACGCAGTATTTT.

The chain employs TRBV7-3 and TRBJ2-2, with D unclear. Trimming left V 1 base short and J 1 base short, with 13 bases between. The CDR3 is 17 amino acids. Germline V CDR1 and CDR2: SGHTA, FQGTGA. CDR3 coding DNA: TGTGCCAGCAGCTTAATCCCACAGTCGTTGAACACCGGGGAGCTGTTTTTT. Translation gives CASSLIPQSLNTGELFF.

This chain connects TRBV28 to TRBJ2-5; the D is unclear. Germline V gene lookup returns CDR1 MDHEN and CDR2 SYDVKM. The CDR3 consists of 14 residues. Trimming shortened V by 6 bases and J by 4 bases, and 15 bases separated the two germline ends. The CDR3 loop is CASSQGPDPETQYF. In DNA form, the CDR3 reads TGTGCCAGCAGCCAAGGACCGGATCCAGAGACCCAGTACTTC. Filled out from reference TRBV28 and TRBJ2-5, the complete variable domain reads DVKVTQSSRYLVKRTGEKVFLECVQDMDHENMFWYRQDPGLGLRLIYFSYDVKMKEKGDIPEGYSVSREKKERFSLILESASTNQTSMYLCASSQGPDPETQYFGPGTRLLVL.

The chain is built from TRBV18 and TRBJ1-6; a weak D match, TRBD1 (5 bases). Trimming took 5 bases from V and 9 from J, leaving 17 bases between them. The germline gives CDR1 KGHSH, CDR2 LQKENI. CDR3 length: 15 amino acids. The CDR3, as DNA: TGTGCCAGCTCAAGAGGGGCCACACAAGGTTCACCCCTCCACTTT. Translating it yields CASSRGATQGSPLHF. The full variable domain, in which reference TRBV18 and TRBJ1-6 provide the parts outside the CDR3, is NAGVMQNPRHLVRRRGQEARLRCSPMKGHSHVYWYRQLPEEGLKFMVYLQKENIIDESGMPKERFSAEFPKEGPSILRIQQVVRGDSAAYFCASSRGATQGSPLHFGNGTRLTVT.

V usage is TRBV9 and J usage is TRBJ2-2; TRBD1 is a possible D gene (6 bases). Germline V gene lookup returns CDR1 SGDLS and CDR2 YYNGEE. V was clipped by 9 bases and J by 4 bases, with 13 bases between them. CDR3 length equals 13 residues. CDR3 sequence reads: CATRRGFTGELFF. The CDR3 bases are TGTGCCACGCGTAGGGGGTTCACCGGGGAGCTGTTTTTT.

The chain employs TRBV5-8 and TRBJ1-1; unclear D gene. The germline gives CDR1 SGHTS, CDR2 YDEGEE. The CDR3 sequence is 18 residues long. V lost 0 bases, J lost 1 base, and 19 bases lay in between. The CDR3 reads CASSLVATRTKWNTEAFF. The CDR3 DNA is TGTGCCAGCAGCTTGGTGGCAACAAGGACGAAATGGAACACTGAAGCTTTCTTT.

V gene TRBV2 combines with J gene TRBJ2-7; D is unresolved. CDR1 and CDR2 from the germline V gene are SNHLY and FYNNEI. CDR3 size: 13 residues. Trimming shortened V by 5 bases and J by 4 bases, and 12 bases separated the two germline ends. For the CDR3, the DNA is TGTGCCAGCAGTTGGTCTACCTTGTACGAGCAGTACTTC. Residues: CASSWSTLYEQYF.

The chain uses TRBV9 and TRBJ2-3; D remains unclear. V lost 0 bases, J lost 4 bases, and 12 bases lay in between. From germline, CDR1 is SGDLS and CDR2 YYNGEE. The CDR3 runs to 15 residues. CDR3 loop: CASSVGPSEADTQYF. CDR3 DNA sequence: TGTGCCAGCAGCGTAGGTCCCAGCGAGGCAGATACGCAGTATTTT. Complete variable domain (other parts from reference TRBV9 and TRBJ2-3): DSGVTQTPKHLITATGQRVTLRCSPRSGDLSVYWYQQSLDQGLQFLIQYYNGEERAKGNILERFSAQQFPDLHSELNLSSLELGDSALYFCASSVGPSEADTQYFGPGTRLTVL.

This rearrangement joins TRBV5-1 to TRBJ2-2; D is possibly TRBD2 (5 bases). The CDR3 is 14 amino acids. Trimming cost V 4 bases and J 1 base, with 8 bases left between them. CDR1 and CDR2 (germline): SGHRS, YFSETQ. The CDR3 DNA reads TGCGCCAGCAGCCAACTAGTGAACACCGGGGAGCTGTTTTTT. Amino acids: CASSQLVNTGELFF.